These 16 T cell receptor beta chains were all obtained from the same sample, sequenced in a study of pediatric ulcerative colitis. Rectal tissue came from one to two pinch biopsies taken at colonoscopy. Some clones are missing from TCRdb's copy, which holds only in-frame ones; the method was immunoSEQ multiplex PCR. The repertoire holds some 25,000 clones, with over 55% as singletons. The specimen sequenced was gut tissue. All receptors derive from a boy between 10 and 17 years old with severe ulcerative colitis.

This sequence joins TRBV5-4 and TRBJ1-2; the D gene is possibly TRBD1 (5 bases). Per germline, CDR1 SGHNT and CDR2 YYREEE (reference sequence). V gave up 4 bases and J gave up 1 base, with 26 bases separating them. The CDR3 length is 19 residues. The chain's CDR3 is CASSPGAVGDVTLNYGYTF. As DNA, the CDR3 is TGTGCCAGCAGCCCCGGGGCGGTAGGGGATGTTACGCTTAACTATGGCTACACCTTC.

CDR3 coding DNA: TGTGCCAGCAGCCCACGGGACCGCCCCTACAATGAGCAGTTCTTC. Protein product: CASSPRDRPYNEQFF. The gene calls are TRBV7-8 and TRBJ2-1; perhaps D is TRBD1 or TRBD2 (5 bases each). The CDR3 is 15 residues long. Germline V lookup: CDR1 SGHVS, CDR2 FQNEAQ. V was shortened by 5 bases and J by 2 bases, with 13 bases between the two germline ends.

This clone was seen only a few times. The V gene is TRBV6-4, the J gene TRBJ2-3; D is possibly TRBD2 (6 bases). The V gene's germline CDR1 is MRHNA and CDR2 SNTAGT. This CDR3 has 14 amino acids. Trimming stripped 4 bases from V and 0 bases from J, with 8 bases between. CDR3 DNA sequence: TGTGCCAGCAGTGTAAGCGGGAGCACAGATACGCAGTATTTT. It encodes CASSVSGSTDTQYF.

The chain links TRBV15 to TRBJ1-2, with D maybe TRBD1 (5 bases). The CDR3 is 15 amino acids. CDR1 and CDR2 (germline): LNHNV, YYDKDF (reference sequence). V gave up 3 bases and J gave up 8 bases, with 19 bases separating them. The CDR3 here is CATSSRQSGTWGYTF. For the CDR3, the DNA is TGTGCCACCAGCAGCAGACAGAGTGGTACGTGGGGCTACACCTTC.

Only one count was recorded for this clone. The chain employs TRBV28 and TRBJ2-4, with 7 nucleotides matching TRBD1. The V and J ends lost 5 bases and 0 bases, in that order; junction bases with no gene match: 7. The CDR3 contains 16 residues. Germline assignment: CDR1 MDHEN and CDR2 SYDVKM. CDR3 in amino acids: CASSPGQIIAKNIQYF. Written as DNA, the CDR3 is TGTGCCAGCAGTCCGGGACAGATTATAGCCAAAAACATTCAGTACTTC.

The chain links TRBV7-6 to TRBJ1-2; D is perhaps TRBD1 (6 bases). The CDR3 extends over 14 amino acids. CDR1 is SGHVS and CDR2 is FNYEAQ in the germline V gene. Trimming took 5 bases from V and 0 from J, leaving 10 bases between them. CDR3 protein: CASSPDRANYGYTF. CDR3 coding DNA: TGTGCCAGCAGCCCGGACAGAGCTAACTATGGCTACACCTTC.

The CDR3 loop reads CASSPPPGTSGYNEQFF. CDR3 nucleotide sequence: TGTGCCAGCAGCCCTCCCCCCGGGACTAGCGGCTACAATGAGCAGTTCTTC. The chain combines TRBV14 with TRBJ2-1; 11 bases align to TRBD2. This CDR3 region has 17 residues. The germline V gene encodes CDR1 SGHDN and CDR2 FVKESK. The V gene end was trimmed by 4 bases and the J gene end by 3 bases; junction bases not matched to a gene: 8.

This rearrangement joins TRBV7-8 to TRBJ2-1, with TRBD2 identical over 7 bases. The junction had 7 bases not matched to a gene; V was cut back by 5 bases and J by 6 bases. The CDR3 is made up of 14 amino acids. Germline V gives CDR1 SGHVS, CDR2 FQNEAQ. Here the CDR3 reads CASSVTGLLNEQFF. CDR3 DNA sequence: TGTGCCAGCAGCGTGACGGGACTACTCAATGAGCAGTTCTTC.

The chain combines TRBV18 with TRBJ1-2; 7 bases fit TRBD1. The CDR3 covers 16 residues. CDR1 is KGHSH, CDR2 LQKENI, per germline. V trimming: 0 bases; J trimming: 6 bases; junction bases outside the gene matches: 10. The CDR3 reads CASSPPRVRQGNGYTF. Written as DNA, the CDR3 is TGTGCCAGCTCACCACCGCGGGTTCGACAGGGCAATGGCTACACCTTC.

V and J are TRBV7-9 and TRBJ2-5; 7 bases fit TRBD1. The assigned J gene may be wrong: the sequence end matches TRBJ2-7 better. The length of the CDR3 is 13 residues. CDR1 and CDR2 from the germline V gene are SEHNR and FQNEAQ (reference sequence). The CDR3 DNA follows: TGTGCCAGCAGCTCCAGACAGGGTAGCGAGCAGTACTTC. Its translation: CASSSRQGSEQYF.

This clone was found once. The chain links TRBV19 to TRBJ2-3; 10 bases agree with TRBD2. The CDR3 covers 17 residues. Trimming cost V 6 bases and J 1 base; bases outside gene matches: 10. Germline V gene lookup returns CDR1 LNHDA and CDR2 SQIVND (reference sequence). The CDR3 sequence: CASRDSLAGVGTDTQYF. As DNA, the CDR3 is TGTGCCAGTAGGGACAGTCTAGCGGGAGTCGGCACAGATACGCAGTATTTT.

There are a few counts of this clone. This chain links TRBV10-3 with TRBJ2-5; D perhaps matches TRBD2 (5 bases). The CDR3 is 13 amino acids. V was pared by 11 bases and J by 4 bases, with 17 bases between. Germline CDR1 is ENHRY and CDR2 is SYGVKD. Here the CDR3 reads CAVSGSRGETQYF. CDR3 sequence (DNA): TGTGCCGTTTCGGGGTCCCGGGGAGAGACCCAGTACTTC.

The chain recombines TRBV10-3 with TRBJ2-7; TRBD2 matches at 11 bases. The CDR3 loop spans 15 amino acids. Germline V gives CDR1 ENHRY, CDR2 SYGVKD. The V gene end was trimmed by 10 bases and the J gene end by 3 bases; junction bases not matched to a gene: 11. The CDR3 DNA reads as TGTGCCAGCATGTTTGGACTAGCGGGTAACTACGAGCAGTACTTC. Translating it yields CASMFGLAGNYEQYF.

This clone was counted a few times. The rearrangement links TRBV2 to TRBJ2-1; a weak D match, TRBD2 (5 bases). The CDR3 consists of 17 residues. V dropped 5 bases and J dropped 4 bases, with 21 bases sitting between them. CDR1 and CDR2 (germline): SNHLY, FYNNEI. The CDR3 sequence is CASSPTGGGFIYNEQFF. The CDR3 nucleotides read TGTGCCAGCAGTCCTACCGGTGGAGGATTTATATACAATGAGCAGTTCTTC.

The J gene is TRBJ2-5, the V gene TRBV7-6; no clear D. There are 13 residues in the CDR3. Per the germline V gene, CDR1 is SGHVS and CDR2 is FNYEAQ. Trimming removed 0 bases at V and 3 bases at J, with 5 bases between. CDR3 sequence (DNA): TGTGCCAGCAGCTTAGCTTGGGAAGAGACCCAGTACTTC. Protein: CASSLAWEETQYF.

This clone was recorded once. J is TRBJ1-2 and V is TRBV6-5; D remains ambiguous. The germline V and J ends were trimmed by 5 bases and 5 bases, with 9 bases remaining between them. The germline gives CDR1 MNHEY, CDR2 SVGAGI. This CDR3 region has 12 residues. The CDR3 DNA reads as TGTGCCAGCAGTGAGGGCCTGTATGGCTACACCTTC. It specifies CASSEGLYGYTF.